This T cell receptor (beta chain) emerged from a study of cytomegalovirus exposure and HLA in healthy donors. The V gene lost 6 bases and the J gene lost 3 bases, with 15 bases spanning the gap. The length of the CDR3 is 14 residues. Germline V gene data show CDR1 as SNHLY and CDR2 as FYNNEI. This clone was seen just once. Its antigen remains unidentified. Study outcomes and limitations: Presence/absence results assume similar sequencing depth per donor, which may not hold.

Primers included in the PCR were 60 Vbeta and 13 Jbeta primers. In the study's own analysis: Per a later analysis, the number of unique TCR beta chains was approximately 80 million, of which roughly 9.9 million were shared. Clones were sequenced by immunoSEQ multiplex PCR, and TCRdb holds only the in-frame ones, with some missing. V, J and clone size derive from that table, while D and trimming were established from the DNA sequence. The repertoire consists of 95,000 to 150,000 clones, with roughly 87% occurring once and the leading ten covering about 1.5%. Sequenced: PBMCs. The J gene is TRBJ2-7, the V gene TRBV2; TRBD1 might be the D (5 bases). This TCR came from a young woman in good health and CMV-seronegative. Written as DNA, the CDR3 is TGTGCCAGCAGAACACAGGCGTCCTTCTACGAGCAGTACTTC. It specifies CASRTQASFYEQYF.